This TCR beta chain is drawn from a study of blood T cell repertoires in COVID-19. From germline, CDR1 is KGHSH and CDR2 LQKENI. This CDR3 spans 14 amino acids. V lost 3 bases to trimming and J lost 10 bases; unmatched junction nucleotides: 9. Original handling: For nucleated cells, counts were estimated from reference gene primer amplification. Clones were read by immunoSEQ multiplex PCR, and TCRdb kept only the in-frame ones, dropping some. The V and J calls and the clone size are those of that table, but D and trimming were determined from the DNA. The repertoire has just over 250,000 clones, around 80% of them found once; the top ten carry 4.1%. Clinical history as reported by participants underpinned cohort assignment.

The clonotype was recovered from a man younger than 40 with acute COVID-19. The J gene is TRBJ1-5, the V gene TRBV18; 7 bases agree with TRBD1. Sequencing used PBMCs or T cells enriched from blood (not recorded which). The CDR3 region has the DNA TGTGCCAGCTCACCTCAGGGGGAATCAGCCCCCCAGCATTTT. This sequence encodes CASSPQGESAPQHF. Based on the CDR3 plus reference TRBV18 and TRBJ1-5, the full variable domain is NAGVMQNPRHLVRRRGQEARLRCSPMKGHSHVYWYRQLPEEGLKFMVYLQKENIIDESGMPKERFSAEFPKEGPSILRIQQVVRGDSAAYFCASSPQGESAPQHFGDGTRLSIL.